These T cell receptor beta chains were read from a single sample in a study of blood T cell repertoires in COVID-19. Measured with immunoSEQ multiplex PCR; TCRdb has only the in-frame clones, and not every one. The table lists more than 200,000 clones, approximately 83% of them singletons. The specimen sequenced was peripheral blood. All receptors derive from a woman aged 35 to 49 with active or convalescent COVID-19. The CDR3 runs from the conserved cysteine through the conserved F or W. The D gene is left open where the match is weak. Size tells how often a clone was seen (once, few, many) or the class of an expanded clone, and some rows leave it out.

>TRBV5-4|TRBD1|TRBJ2-7|.
CASSLGGTDYEQYF
TGTGCCAGCAGCTTGGGGGGGACAGATTACGAGCAGTACTTC
>TRBV7-2|.|TRBJ1-6|.
CASRTGTNNSPLHF
TGTGCCAGCAGGACAGGAACCAATAATTCACCCCTCCACTTT
>TRBV5-4|TRBD1|TRBJ2-5|.
CASSLQGLETQYF
TGTGCCAGCAGCTTACAGGGGTTGGAGACCCAGTACTTC
>TRBV18|.|TRBJ1-5|.
CASSPVSGNNQPQHF
TGTGCCAGCTCACCAGTTTCGGGGAACAATCAGCCCCAGCATTTT
>TRBV7-9|.|TRBJ2-7|many
CASSFPQGSYEQYF
TGTGCCAGCAGCTTCCCCCAGGGCTCCTACGAGCAGTACTTC
>TRBV6-6|.|TRBJ1-3|.
CASTPLGQSSGNTIYF
TGTGCCAGCACCCCCCTCGGACAGAGCTCTGGAAACACCATATATTTT
>TRBV29-1|.|TRBJ1-1|.
CSVPGTPNTEAFF
TGCAGCGTTCCCGGGACACCGAACACTGAAGCTTTCTTT
>TRBV27|TRBD1|TRBJ1-2|.
CASSRTGGASYGYTF
TGTGCCAGCAGCCGAACAGGGGGCGCGTCCTATGGCTACACCTTC
>TRBV7-2|TRBD1|TRBJ1-3|.
CASSRIQGAGGNTIYF
TGTGCCAGCAGCAGAATACAGGGGGCGGGTGGAAACACCATATATTTT
>TRBV5-5|.|TRBJ2-7|.
CASSFTGSYEQYF
TGTGCCAGCAGCTTCACAGGGTCCTACGAGCAGTACTTC
>TRBV19|TRBD1|TRBJ1-1|.
CASRDRMGTEAFF
TGTGCCAGTAGGGACAGGATGGGAACTGAAGCTTTCTTT